Shown below are 4 T cell receptor beta chains from a single sample sequenced in a study of CD8+CD57+ T cells in acquired aplastic anemia. Sequencing involved patients with CD8+CD57+ cell expansion previously shown by flow cytometry. The template for TCR beta VDJ and CDR3 sequence profiling was genomic DNA. MiXCR was run by TCRdb on the reads, yielding one entry per CDR3 protein. The table shows hundreds of thousands of distinct CDR3 sequences, with approximately 32% occurring only once. The sequenced material came from sorted CD4+, CD8+, or CD8+CD57+ T cells (not recorded which) from PBMCs. All receptors come from a human donor with aplastic anemia.

On this clonotype: This may stem from a read error, because a much larger clone lies one nucleotide away. The chain employs TRBV29-1 and TRBJ2-5; TRBD1 aligns across 9 bases. The CDR3 is 14 residues long. V trimming: 5 bases; J trimming: 4 bases; junction bases outside the gene matches: 8. CDR1 and CDR2 from the germline V gene are SQVTM and ANQGSEA. CDR3 in amino acids: CSVTNLDRGETQYF. In DNA form, the CDR3 reads TGCAGCGTTACGAACTTGGACAGGGGAGAGACCCAGTACTTC.

J is TRBJ2-1 and V is TRBV10-2; D is possibly TRBD2 (5 bases). The V end was cut by 6 bases, the J end by 3 bases, with 12 bases between. Germline CDR1 and CDR2: WSHSY and SAAADI. The CDR3 totals 14 residues. In nucleotides, the CDR3 is TGCGCCAGCAGGGACCAGCGGCTCTACAATGAGCAGTTCTTC. Translating gives CASRDQRLYNEQFF.

This clonotype appeared a few times. V gene TRBV19 combines with J gene TRBJ1-1; no clear D gene. The germline gives CDR1 LNHDA, CDR2 SQIVND (reference sequence). The CDR3 is made up of 11 amino acids. V was trimmed by 2 bases and J by 7 bases, leaving 5 bases between them. CDR3 residues: CASSISYEAFF. The CDR3 DNA reads TGTGCCAGTAGTATAAGTTATGAAGCTTTCTTT.

This clonotype was counted many times. This chain connects TRBV10-3 to TRBJ1-1; TRBD1 might be the D (6 bases). CDR1 ENHRY and CDR2 SYGVKD come from the germline V gene. V was shortened by 7 bases and J by 5 bases, with 11 bases between the two germline ends. This CDR3 has 12 amino acids. Here the CDR3 reads CAITTGRTEAFF. The DNA for the CDR3 is TGTGCCATCACGACAGGCCGTACTGAAGCTTTCTTT.